Shown below are 4 T cell receptor beta chains from a single sample sequenced in a study of Ad26.COV2.S vaccination and SARS-CoV-2 variants. Clones were sequenced by immunoSEQ multiplex PCR, and TCRdb holds only the in-frame ones, with some missing. The table lists approximately 350,000 clones, around nine tenths of them singletons. As for treatment: 19 received Ad26.COV2.S at low or high dose, single or two shots; roughly five received placebo; per-sample allocation not given. The study sampled participants on day 63 after the first vaccine or placebo injection. The sequences come from peripheral blood, collected in a trial of Ad26.COV2.S vaccine versus placebo. The origin of the receptors is a person between 18 and 65 years old who received the Ad26.COV2.S COVID-19 vaccine or a placebo.

The chain has TRBV30 and TRBJ1-2; D unclear. Germline values: CDR1 GTSNPN, CDR2 SVGIG (reference sequence). Trimming pared 5 bases from V and 4 bases from J, leaving 23 bases between. This CDR3 has 16 residues. This CDR3 is CAWYNAGQAVGYGYTF. The CDR3 nucleotides read TGTGCCTGGTATAATGCTGGGCAGGCCGTCGGCTATGGCTACACCTTC.

This chain joins TRBV6-4 and TRBJ1-5, with D possibly being TRBD1 (6 bases). The germline V and J ends were trimmed by 3 bases and 0 bases, with 18 bases remaining between them. Germline CDR1 is MRHNA and CDR2 is SNTAGT. The CDR3 totals 18 residues. The CDR3 protein is CASSDPGQGGNSNQPQHF. CDR3 coding DNA: TGTGCCAGCAGTGATCCGGGACAAGGGGGTAATAGCAATCAGCCCCAGCATTTT.

This clone has just one count. Its ends do not fully match the called genes, so a read error is possible. The V and J genes are TRBV7-2 and TRBJ2-7, with 9 bases identical to TRBD2. This CDR3 contains 13 residues. CDR1 is SGHTA and CDR2 is FQGNSA in the germline V gene. The CDR3 loop is CASGLRGGREQYF. CDR3 DNA sequence: TGTGCCAGCGGCTTGCGGGGGGGCCGGGAGCAGTACTTC. The full variable domain, completed using reference TRBV7-2 and TRBJ2-7, is GAGVSQSPSNKVTEKGKDVELRCDPISGHTALYWYRQSLGQGLEFLIYFQGNSAPDKSGLPSDRFSAERTGGSVSTLTIQRTQQEDSAVYLCASGLRGGREQYFGPGTRLTVT.

J is TRBJ2-6 and V is TRBV7-2; 12 nucleotides agree with TRBD2. Germline trimming cut 4 bases from V and 0 bases from J; bases unmatched to any gene: 4. Germline V lookup: CDR1 SGHTA, CDR2 FQGNSA. The CDR3 is 18 residues long. The CDR3 loop reads CASSSTSGGSSGANVLTF. Written as DNA, the CDR3 is TGTGCCAGCAGCTCGACTAGCGGGGGAAGCTCTGGGGCCAACGTCCTGACTTTC.